This TCR beta chain is drawn from a study of T-cell memory formation after mild COVID-19. About the research overall: Largely donor-specific TCR clusters were found.

This CDR3 is built from 17 residues. V shed 0 bases and J shed 3 bases, with 17 bases lying between them. The germline V gene has CDR1 SGHAT and CDR2 FQNNGV. Comments on this clonotype: Antigen: not known.

Regarding the study as a whole: Contracting clones localized mainly to CM and EM when CD4+ and mainly to EMRA when CD8+.

MiXCR was run by TCRdb on the 5' RACE reads, yielding one entry per CDR3 protein. The sample consists of roughly 580,000 distinct CDR3 sequences, 18% of them appearing once. The sequencing input was PBMCs or a T cell subset sorted from them (not recorded which). This receptor was taken from an adult woman who had mild COVID-19 (a few samples of this study predate the infection). Cell type and time point are not known. The chain uses TRBV11-2 and TRBJ1-2; D ambiguous. The DNA for the CDR3 is TGTGCCAGCAGCTTAGATAGTTGGGGTCGGTTTGACTATGGCTACACCTTC. Protein product: CASSLDSWGRFDYGYTF.